The 14 T cell receptor beta chains below were found in one sample sequenced in a study of T-cell reconstitution after alpha-beta-depleted transplantation in children. Unique molecular identifiers featured in how the TCRbeta library was prepared. TCRdb fed the PCR reads into MiXCR, producing one record per CDR3 protein. The repertoire holds almost 500,000 distinct CDR3 sequences, with under 15% as singletons. Sequencing used PBMCs from the stem cell graft donor, obtained from the stem cell graft. The origin of the receptors is a human donor who donated a stem cell graft to a child with combined immunodeficiency.

This clonotype was seen many times. V gene TRBV7-2 combines with J gene TRBJ1-1; no reliable D call. From germline, CDR1 is SGHTA and CDR2 FQGNSA. The CDR3 totals 11 residues. Trimming took 4 bases from V and 10 from J, leaving 10 bases between them. The CDR3 DNA reads TGTGCCAGCAGCTACAATACAGCAGCTTTCTTT. Encoded protein: CASSYNTAAFF.

The gene calls are TRBV20-1 and TRBJ2-4, with TRBD2 matching over 11 bases. This CDR3 has 16 amino acids. The germline CDR1 and CDR2 sequences are DFQATT and SNEGSKA (reference sequence). The J segment lost 5 bases and the V segment lost 3 bases, leaving 9 bases of the junction unmatched. CDR3 amino acids: CSASPGTSGKQNIQYF. The CDR3 DNA reads as TGCAGTGCTAGCCCCGGGACTAGCGGCAAACAAAACATTCAGTACTTC.

This clonotype occurred many times. V gene TRBV20-1 combines with J gene TRBJ2-5; D may match TRBD1 or TRBD2 (5 bases each). V lost 3 bases, J lost 1 base, and 21 bases lay in between. In germline, CDR1 is DFQATT, CDR2 SNEGSKA (reference sequence). This CDR3 is built from 17 residues. The CDR3 region is CSARGDRGGSFQETQYF. The CDR3 nucleotides are TGCAGTGCTAGGGGGGACCGAGGCGGCTCGTTCCAAGAGACCCAGTACTTC.

This clonotype was seen more than once but under ten times. The chain combines TRBV30 with TRBJ2-3; D may be TRBD1 or TRBD2 (6 bases each). The CDR3 runs 13 residues. V lost 5 bases and J lost 1, with 10 bases in between. Germline CDR1 reads GTSNPN; CDR2 reads SVGIG (reference sequence). Here the CDR3 DNA reads TGTGCCTGGGGAAGGGGGGGCACAGATACGCAGTATTTT. This codes for CAWGRGGTDTQYF.

In its sample, this clonotype was seen many times. The J gene is TRBJ2-3, the V gene TRBV6-5; 7 bases agree with TRBD2. Trimming removed 0 bases from V and 0 bases from J; junction bases left unmatched: 9. The germline gives CDR1 MNHEY, CDR2 SVGAGI. The CDR3 runs 18 residues. The DNA for the CDR3 is TGTGCCAGCAGTTACTCGTTGGGTAGCGGGTCTAGCACAGATACGCAGTATTTT. It specifies CASSYSLGSGSSTDTQYF.

V is TRBV12-3 or TRBV12-4 and J is TRBJ2-7; D not certain. CDR3 length: 13 amino acids. V lost 8 bases and J lost 0, with 11 bases in between. The CDR3 nucleotides are TGTGCCAGCGTGGAAGGTTACTCCTACGAGCAGTACTTC. Translated, it gives CASVEGYSYEQYF.

In this sample, this clonotype turned up many times. The chain joins TRBV4-3 to TRBJ1-1; D unresolved. Germline assignment: CDR1 LGHNA and CDR2 YSLEER. The CDR3 runs 15 residues. Trimming took 1 base from V and 7 from J, leaving 16 bases between them. The CDR3 sequence: CASSQVGPNSHEAFF. The CDR3 nucleotides are TGCGCCAGCAGCCAAGTTGGGCCGAACAGCCATGAAGCTTTCTTT.

In this sample, this clonotype turned up many times. The gene calls are TRBV9 and TRBJ2-5, with D perhaps matching TRBD2 (7 bases). V was cut by 0 bases and J by 2 bases, with 11 bases left in between. The CDR3 has 15 amino acids. Per the germline V gene, CDR1 is SGDLS and CDR2 is YYNGEE. The CDR3 reads CASSVGGGLQETQYF. The CDR3, as DNA: TGTGCCAGCAGCGTAGGCGGGGGCCTTCAAGAGACCCAGTACTTC.

This clonotype showed up many times. V is TRBV29-1 and J is TRBJ2-3, with 11 bases fitting TRBD2. V was pared by 0 bases and J by 5 bases, with 10 bases of the junction left unmatched. The germline V gene encodes CDR1 SQVTM and CDR2 ANQGSEA. The CDR3 has 17 residues. In DNA form, the CDR3 reads TGCAGCGTTGAAGAAGGGACTAGCGGAAGGGGATTAGATACGCAGTATTTT. Protein: CSVEEGTSGRGLDTQYF.

This clonotype was observed at least ten times. The rearrangement joins TRBV6-5 to TRBJ2-1, with TRBD1 matching over 12 bases. The CDR3 is made up of 18 amino acids. The V gene's germline CDR1 is MNHEY and CDR2 SVGAGI. J lost 6 bases, V lost 2 bases, and 11 bases had no gene match. CDR3 coding DNA: TGTGCCAGCAGTTACCCCAAGGGACAGGGGGCGGCGGGCAATGAGCAGTTCTTC. Translating gives CASSYPKGQGAAGNEQFF.

This chain uses TRBV6-1 with TRBJ2-1; no clear D. Trimming pared 2 bases from V and 8 bases from J, leaving 4 bases between. Germline V gene sequence: CDR1 MNHNS, CDR2 SASEGT. CDR3 size: 11 residues. CDR3 sequence reads: CASSESDEQFF. Written as DNA, the CDR3 is TGTGCCAGCAGTGAATCGGATGAGCAGTTCTTC.

This sequence joins TRBV12-3 or TRBV12-4 and TRBJ2-5, with 9 nucleotides matching TRBD2. The CDR3 extends over 15 amino acids. V dropped 6 bases and J dropped 5; count of bases not matched to a gene: 10. CDR3 nucleotides: TGTGCCAGCAGCCGTAGCGGGGGCCGGCGGGAGACCCAGTACTTC. Translation: CASSRSGGRRETQYF.

This clonotype has ten or more counts. The V and J genes are TRBV12-3 or TRBV12-4 and TRBJ2-2; a weak D match, TRBD1 (5 bases). This CDR3 region has 16 residues. Trimming took 2 bases from V and 7 from J, leaving 17 bases between them. The CDR3: CASSLSITRVYGELFF. Here the CDR3 DNA reads TGTGCCAGCAGTTTATCGATCACCAGGGTTTACGGGGAGCTGTTTTTT.

This clonotype appeared many times. The chain recombines TRBV5-1 with TRBJ2-5; D is possibly TRBD1 (6 bases). In germline, CDR1 is SGHRS, CDR2 YFSETQ. The ends were cut back, 0 bases at V and 4 bases at J, with 10 bases in the middle. This CDR3 has 14 amino acids. CDR3 sequence reads: CASSLGTAGETQYF. The CDR3 DNA reads as TGCGCCAGCAGCTTGGGGACAGCAGGAGAGACCCAGTACTTC.